This TCR beta chain originates from a study of blood T cell repertoires in COVID-19. Study overall: PBMCs, B-cell-depleted T cells, or T cells were the source of the cDNA or gDNA that made up the material.

Source study methods: Reference gene primer amplification gave nucleated cell count estimates. The repertoire was sequenced with immunoSEQ multiplex PCR; TCRdb's copy has only in-frame clones and lacks some. V and J calls and clone size are given by that table; D and trimming were obtained from the DNA. Found here are around 70,000 clones, less than 80% of them singletons; the top ten hold less than 30%. Germline values: CDR1 SGHAT, CDR2 FQNNGV. The V gene end was trimmed by 6 bases and the J gene end by 5 bases; junction bases not matched to a gene: 3. The CDR3 runs to 13 residues. J is TRBJ2-3 and V is TRBV11-2, with 9 bases that match TRBD1. Sample: peripheral blood. This clonotype originated in a man between 60 and 75 years old with active or convalescent COVID-19. This chain's CDR3 is CASSPGQGDTQYF. DNA for the CDR3: TGTGCCAGCAGTCCGGGACAGGGAGATACGCAGTATTTT.